This TCR beta chain was sequenced during a study of T cell changes during pregnancy in multiple sclerosis. Profiled with immunoSEQ multiplex PCR; TCRdb holds only in-frame clones, not every one. The sample holds tens of thousands of clones, about 93% seen once. Between the trimmed V and J ends, which lost 6 bases and 3 bases, there was a span of 6 bases. Looked up from germline, CDR1 is DFQATT and CDR2 is SNEGSKA (reference sequence). CDR3 length: 11 residues. The source material was CD4+ T cells from peripheral blood mononuclear cells, sampled in the third trimester of pregnancy. This chain uses TRBV20-1 with TRBJ2-1; tentative D call: TRBD2 (6 bases). This TCR was sampled from a female donor with multiple sclerosis, enrolled in a pregnancy study. CDR3 coding DNA: TGCAGTGCCGGGGGCTACAATGAGCAGTTCTTC. Its protein product is CSAGGYNEQFF.